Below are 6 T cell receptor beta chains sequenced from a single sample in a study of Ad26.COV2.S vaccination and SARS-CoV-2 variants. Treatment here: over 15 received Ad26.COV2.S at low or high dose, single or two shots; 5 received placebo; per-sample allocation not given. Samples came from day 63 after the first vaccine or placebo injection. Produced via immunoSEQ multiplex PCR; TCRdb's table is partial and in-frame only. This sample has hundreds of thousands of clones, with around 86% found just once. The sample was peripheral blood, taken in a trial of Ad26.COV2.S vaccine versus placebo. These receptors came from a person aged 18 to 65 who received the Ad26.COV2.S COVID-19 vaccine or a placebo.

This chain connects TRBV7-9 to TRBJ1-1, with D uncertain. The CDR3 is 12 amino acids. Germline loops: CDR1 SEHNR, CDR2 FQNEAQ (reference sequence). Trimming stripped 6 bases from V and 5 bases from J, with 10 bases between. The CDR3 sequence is CASSRDGTEAFF. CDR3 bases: TGTGCCAGCAGTCGCGACGGAACTGAAGCTTTCTTT.

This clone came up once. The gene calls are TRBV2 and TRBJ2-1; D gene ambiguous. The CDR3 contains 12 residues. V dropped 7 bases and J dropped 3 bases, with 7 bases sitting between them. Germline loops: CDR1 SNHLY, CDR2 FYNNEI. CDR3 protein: CASTPSYNEQFF. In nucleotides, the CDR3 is TGTGCCAGCACCCCTAGCTACAATGAGCAGTTCTTC. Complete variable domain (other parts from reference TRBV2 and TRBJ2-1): EPEVTQTPSHQVTQMGQEVILRCVPISNHLYFYWYRQILGQKVEFLVSFYNNEISEKSEIFDDQFSVERPDGSNFTLKIRSTKLEDSAMYFCASTPSYNEQFFGPGTRLTVL.

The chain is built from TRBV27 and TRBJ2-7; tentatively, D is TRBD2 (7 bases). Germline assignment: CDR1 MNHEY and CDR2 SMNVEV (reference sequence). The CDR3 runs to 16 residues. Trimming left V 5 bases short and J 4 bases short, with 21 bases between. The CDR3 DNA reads TGTGCCAGCAGTACGCGACAGGTTGGGGGGGCGTACGAGCAGTACTTC. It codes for CASSTRQVGGAYEQYF.

In DNA, the CDR3 is TGTGCCAGCAGCGGGACAGGGGTGGTAGAGACCCAGTACTTC. Protein: CASSGTGVVETQYF. The V gene is TRBV2, the J gene TRBJ2-5; 10 bases agree with TRBD1. There are 14 residues in the CDR3. V shed 6 bases, J shed 4 bases, and the junction held 5 bases outside the gene matches. CDR1 and CDR2 (germline): SNHLY, FYNNEI.

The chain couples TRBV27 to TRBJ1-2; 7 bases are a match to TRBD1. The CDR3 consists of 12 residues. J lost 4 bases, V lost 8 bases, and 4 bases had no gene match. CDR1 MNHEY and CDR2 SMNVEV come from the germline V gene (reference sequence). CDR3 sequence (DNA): TGTGCCAGCTCAGGGGGGGGCTATGGCTACACCTTC. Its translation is CASSGGGYGYTF.

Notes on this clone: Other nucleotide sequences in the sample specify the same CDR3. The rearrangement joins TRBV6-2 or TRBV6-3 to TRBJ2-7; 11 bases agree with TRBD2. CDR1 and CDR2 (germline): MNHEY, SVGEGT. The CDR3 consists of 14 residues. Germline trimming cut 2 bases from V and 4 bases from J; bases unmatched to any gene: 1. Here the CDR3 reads CASSYGTSGYEQYF. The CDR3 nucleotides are TGTGCCAGCAGTTACGGGACTAGCGGTTACGAGCAGTACTTC.